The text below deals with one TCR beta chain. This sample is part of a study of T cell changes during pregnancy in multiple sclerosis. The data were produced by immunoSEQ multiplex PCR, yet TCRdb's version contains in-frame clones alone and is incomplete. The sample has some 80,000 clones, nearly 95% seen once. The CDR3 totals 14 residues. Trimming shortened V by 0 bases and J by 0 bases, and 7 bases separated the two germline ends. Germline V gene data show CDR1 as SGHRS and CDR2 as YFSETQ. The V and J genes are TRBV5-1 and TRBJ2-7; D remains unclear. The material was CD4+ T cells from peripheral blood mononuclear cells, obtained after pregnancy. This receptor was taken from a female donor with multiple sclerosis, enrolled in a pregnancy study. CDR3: CASSLGHNSYEQYF. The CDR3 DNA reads TGCGCCAGCAGCTTGGGACATAACTCCTACGAGCAGTACTTC.